This T cell receptor (beta chain) comes out of a study of cytomegalovirus exposure and HLA in healthy donors listed by TCRdb under 2017. At the level of the whole study: An earlier analysis of around 600 of the donors reported approximately 290 Gb of sequence data and 117 million unique TCR beta sequences from some 180 million T cells. An early release covering about 600 HLA-typed donors comprised approximately 300 gigabases of sequencing data and 85 million to 100 million unique TCR sequences. Of the 350 to 450 genotyped donors, around 81% fell in the genetic ancestry cluster associated with self-reported Caucasian donors. The study was designed to test whether signatures of past pathogen exposure could be identified by cataloging public T cell receptors. Using immunosequencing, the study profiled T cell repertoires from about 650 subjects and related those repertoires to cytomegalovirus serostatus. In addition to the first cohort of 666 subjects, a separate validation cohort of some 120 different subjects was used. The study combined high-throughput TCR immunosequencing, statistical association of individual TCRs with disease status, and machine learning to predict cytomegalovirus infection status. In a later analysis, previously published TCR beta repertoires from hundreds of donors were re-analyzed and high-resolution HLA genotyping was added so that TCR occurrence patterns could be studied. Rather than using new phenotypic data, the later analysis identified candidate immune exposures from TCR beta sequences and from how often those sequences occurred across donors. In an earlier analysis of roughly 540 of the donors, high-throughput TCR beta sequencing was used to judge whether each TCR beta V gene segment behaved as functional or pseudogenic. Donor age, sex, ethnicity and CMV serostatus were compiled alongside the repertoire data. A later genetic analysis took genome-wide SNP genotypes for about 55% of the roughly 700 donors and used that subset as a discovery cohort. Every discovery cohort repertoire had been produced on one sequencing platform. HLA typing covered class I and class II loci at four-digit resolution. The number of typed donors differed by locus: about 620-640 for A, B, C, DRB1 and DQB1; about 520 for DQA1; 600 to 610 for DPA1; and roughly 490 for DPB1. Because of strong linkage in the cohort, roughly five DR-DQ haplotypes were treated as single units for association and clustering. Across around 400 genotyped donors of the cohort, an average of roughly 200,000 unique TCR beta nucleotide sequences per donor were sequenced, and roughly 18% of those sequences were non-productive. What the work shows at the level of the full study, not this receptor alone: Linkage disequilibrium might explain the correlated functional status among segregating V segments, but an unknown experimental factor could not be excluded. A later analysis found that most CMV-associated TCR beta chains appeared HLA-restricted, with HLA associations seemingly driven largely by CMV exposure. Some IMGT-functional V segments, including TRBV6-2 and TRBV6-3, could not be distinguished by the 87-base-pair reads and were therefore excluded. It was suggested by the authors that the approach could potentially be generalized to other disease states and immunological phenotypes. Presence/absence analyses assumed roughly uniform sequencing depth across donors, an assumption that may not hold. Because some donors lacked HLA typing at each locus, the association tests relied only on the typed subset. Because counts were too low, roughly 17 rarely observed V segments, including chromosome 9 orphons, were left out of the earlier analysis of over 550 of the donors. An association between a missense DCLRE1C variant and V-gene and J-gene trimming of TCR beta chains was found in a later genetic analysis and replicated in an independent cohort. When HLA alleles, especially DR and DQ, strongly co-occurred, attributing TCR associations to individual alleles was difficult. In an earlier analysis of 450 to 750 of the donors, most TCR beta V segments appeared in productive rearrangements about 90% or about 30% of the time, broadly matching IMGT annotations. Compared with equally common non-associated chains, HLA-associated TCR beta chains in a later analysis were more clonally expanded and had lower generation probabilities. In vitro tests confirmed that a few of the cytomegalovirus-associated TCR beta chains recognize cytomegalovirus antigens. In the study, approximately 160 TCR beta chains were listed as associated with cytomegalovirus. Several of the top co-occurrence clusters appeared to be linked to parvovirus B19, influenza, CMV and Epstein-Barr virus, according to a later analysis. The classifier was reported to diagnose cytomegalovirus status with high specificity and sensitivity in both the original cohort and the validation cohort. In this cohort, only TCR beta chains were sequenced, and detectable features were limited by the absence of alpha or paired-chain data. Across donors, most TCR sequences were observed very rarely, whereas some public TCRs were present in many individuals. In a later analysis, TCR association rates were found to vary across HLA loci, with the most associated TCRs seen for DRB1 alleles and the fewest for HLA-C alleles. Specific HLA alleles were associated with 15,000 to 20,000 TCR beta sequences at a false discovery rate of 0.05 in a later analysis. For the cohort, immune exposure information was limited to CMV serostatus. A further reported finding was that TCR beta sequences accurately predicted the HLA-A and HLA-B alleles for most subjects in the first cohort. A cluster of highly shared sequence variants was judged likely to be a technical artifact of the sequencing pipeline. According to a later genetic analysis, donors in an Asian-associated ancestry cluster had fewer N-insertions in productive TCRs than the roughly 670-donor mean.

The cohort was made up of around 720 healthy bone marrow donors. All cohort members were sampled while nominally healthy, although unrecorded immune exposures were likely present. The donor was CMV seronegative and belonged to the group of approximately 320 seronegative cohort members. A peripheral blood sample was provided by each donor, and peripheral blood mononuclear cells were used for TCR beta sequencing. Genomic DNA was extracted from the blood cell samples with the Qiagen DNeasy Blood Extraction Kit. V loses 2 bases of germline sequence and J loses 5 bases, and the interval between the two ends is 9 bases. Counted from cysteine to phenylalanine, this CDR3 has 13 amino acids. Of the read, only the CDR3 DNA is kept; its 39 bases are in frame from base 1. CDR1 and CDR2 (SGHTA, FQGNSA) derive from the germline V gene. Library construction relied on the immunoSEQ multiplex PCR assay. The multiplex PCR relied on a mix of 60 forward primers for TCR Vbeta segments and 13 reverse primers for TCR Jbeta segments. Amplification of the CDR3 region of rearranged TCR beta genes was performed with a multiplex PCR assay on genomic DNA. On the Illumina HiSeq System, the amplified TCR beta libraries were sequenced as 87-base-pair reads. For the original study's pipeline: In a later analysis, some 80 million unique TCR beta chains were counted across the roughly 610 repertoires, and roughly 10 million of these chains were shared by at least two donors. Raw reads were error-corrected and collapsed into unique sequences by a nearest-neighbor algorithm in which closely related sequences were merged to remove PCR and sequencing errors. V, D and J gene segments were assigned by aligning CDR3 sequences to IMGT reference sequences. For a sequence to be retained, a match of at least six nucleotides was required to both a V gene segment and a J gene segment. Rearrangements were classified as productive when the CDR3 lacked stop codons and remained in frame with V and J, and all other rearrangements were classified as non-productive. CDR3 was defined according to IMGT convention as the region running from the second conserved V-encoded cysteine to the conserved J-encoded phenylalanine. In an earlier analysis of 587 of the donors, sequences lacking an unambiguous match to a single V gene segment were excluded. An earlier analysis of just under 600 of the donors called V segments functional above 56.7% productive rearrangements and segregating when the between-donor standard deviation exceeded 5%. To diagnose cytomegalovirus status from the catalog of TCR beta chain sequences, a statistical classification framework was built. In a later analysis, V and J genes were assigned by comparing TCR nucleotide sequences against IMGT/GENE-DB human TR gene sequences. Using the TCRdist pipeline, a later analysis assigned CDR3 sequences along with most-parsimonious VDJ recombination scenarios. In a later analysis, each TCR beta chain was defined by its CDR3 amino acid sequence together with its V-gene family, and reads without a unique V-gene family were excluded. As a way to deal with suspected cross-contamination and a sequencing artifact, a later analysis dropped nearly 600 nucleotide sequences that were highly shared and had low generation probability. A later analysis calculated a clonal expansion index for each public chain from normalized within-repertoire ranks of inferred template counts. Generation probabilities in a later analysis came from a VDJ recombination model fitted to out-of-frame rearrangements, and those results were checked against IGoR. In a later analysis, hypergeometric tests were used to score TCR-TCR, TCR-HLA and TCR-CMV co-occurrence, with a repertoire-size bias correction applied to TCR pairs. To estimate false discovery rates, a later analysis permuted the HLA or CMV assignments 20 times. In a later analysis, co-occurring TCRs were grouped using DBSCAN, and TCRdist sequence similarity was added for clustering within HLA-allele-positive subsets. Co-occurrence clustering excluded repertoires with fewer than 30,000 or more than 120,000 public chains, plus five with anomalous nucleotide sharing. TCRdb's version of the immuneACCESS table is confined to in-frame rearrangements and falls short of the full clone set. An unresolved V gene accounts for under half of the shortfall where checked; the remainder is of unknown origin. Clone size and the V and J calls come from that table; the DNA yielded D and trimming. The table for this sample lists 150,000 to 200,000 clones; about 80% of them were counted only once. Approximately 15% of the sample is held by the ten biggest clonotypes.

Concerning this clone: Its target antigen remains unknown. Base qualities were left out, and no much larger clone turns up one base away.

The sequence was collected from a woman aged 40-49 years in good health and CMV-seronegative. This chain joins TRBV7-2 to TRBJ1-2; tentative D gene TRBD1, with 5 bases matching. Sequenced: PBMCs. The bases are TGTGCCAGCAGCTTACCAACAGGATATGGCTACACCTTC. This gives the protein CASSLPTGYGYTF.